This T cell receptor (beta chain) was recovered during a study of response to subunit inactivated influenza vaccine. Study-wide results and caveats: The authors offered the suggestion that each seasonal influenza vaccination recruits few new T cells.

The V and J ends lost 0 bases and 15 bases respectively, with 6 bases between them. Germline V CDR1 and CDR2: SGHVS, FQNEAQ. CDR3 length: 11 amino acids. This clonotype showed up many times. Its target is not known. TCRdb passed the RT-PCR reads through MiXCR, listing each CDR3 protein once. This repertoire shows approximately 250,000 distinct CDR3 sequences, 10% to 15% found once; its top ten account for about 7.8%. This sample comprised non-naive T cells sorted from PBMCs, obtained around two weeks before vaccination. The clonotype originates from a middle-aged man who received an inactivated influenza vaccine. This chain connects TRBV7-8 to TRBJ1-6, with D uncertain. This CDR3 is CASSLAGHLHF. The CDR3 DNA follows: TGTGCCAGCAGCTTAGCAGGGCACCTCCACTTT.